This T cell receptor beta chain was recorded in a study of vaccination effects on CD4 cells after COVID-19. The method was immunoSEQ multiplex PCR; TCRdb's version includes in-frame clones alone and lacks a portion of them. The sample shows some 23,000 clones, approximately 69% of them seen only once. A word on this clone: Antigen: not known.

Germline values: CDR1 SGHAT, CDR2 FQNNGV. The CDR3 is 14 residues long. The V end lost 0 bases, the J end lost 3 bases, and 8 bases lay between the germline ends. ViraFEST used viral peptide pools to expand antigen-specific CD4+ T cells before sequencing. The culture ran for approximately 11 days before CD4+ T cells were isolated. Each participant was given two doses of one vaccine (BNT162b2 or mRNA-1273). Peptides at 10 ug/ml and IL-2 at around 9.3 IU/ml were added to two million PBMC per well. Half the medium was replaced with IL-2 medium on days 3 and 7. The sequences come from CD4+ T cells from PBMCs cultured with SARS-CoV-2 spike peptides, collected after COVID-19 vaccination. The chain joins TRBV11-2 to TRBJ1-1; D is unresolved. The receptor was derived from a human donor who received a COVID-19 vaccine. Here the CDR3 DNA reads TGTGCCAGCAGCTTAGATCGGTGGGACACTGAAGCTTTCTTT. It is translated as CASSLDRWDTEAFF.